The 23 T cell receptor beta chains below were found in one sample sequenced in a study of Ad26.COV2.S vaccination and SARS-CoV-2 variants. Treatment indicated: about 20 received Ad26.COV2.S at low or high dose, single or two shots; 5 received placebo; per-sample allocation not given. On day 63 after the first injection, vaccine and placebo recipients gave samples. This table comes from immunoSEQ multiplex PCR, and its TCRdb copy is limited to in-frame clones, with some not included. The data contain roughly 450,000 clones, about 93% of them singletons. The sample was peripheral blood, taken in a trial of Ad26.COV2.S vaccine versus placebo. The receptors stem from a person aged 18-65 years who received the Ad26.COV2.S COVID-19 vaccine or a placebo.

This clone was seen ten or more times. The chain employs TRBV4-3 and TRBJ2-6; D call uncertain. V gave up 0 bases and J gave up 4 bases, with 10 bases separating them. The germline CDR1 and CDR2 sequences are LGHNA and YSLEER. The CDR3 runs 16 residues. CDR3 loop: CASSQDSGTGANVLTF. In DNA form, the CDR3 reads TGCGCCAGCAGCCAAGATTCGGGTACCGGGGCCAACGTCCTGACTTTC.

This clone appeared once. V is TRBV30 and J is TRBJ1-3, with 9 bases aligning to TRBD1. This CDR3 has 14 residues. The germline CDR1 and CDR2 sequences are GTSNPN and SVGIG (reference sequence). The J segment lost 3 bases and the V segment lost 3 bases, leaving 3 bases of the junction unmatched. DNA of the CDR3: TGTGCCTGGAGGGGACAGGGAGGTGGAAACACCATATATTTT. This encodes CAWRGQGGGNTIYF.

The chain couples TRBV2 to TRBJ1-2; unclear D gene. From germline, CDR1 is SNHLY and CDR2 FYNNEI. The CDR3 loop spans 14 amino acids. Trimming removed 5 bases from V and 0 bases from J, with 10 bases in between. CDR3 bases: TGTGCCAGCAGTACCGAGGGTACTAACTATGGCTACACCTTC. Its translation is CASSTEGTNYGYTF.

CDR3 DNA sequence: TGTGCCAGCAGTGGGACAGTGTTCTTTGGCTACACCTTC. Residues: CASSGTVFFGYTF. This chain links TRBV25-1 with TRBJ1-2, with a possible D match to TRBD1 (6 bases). CDR1 and CDR2 (germline): MGHDK, SYGVNS. Trimming shortened V by 4 bases and J by 7 bases, and 13 bases separated the two germline ends. The CDR3 totals 13 residues.

The CDR3 sequence: CSGDYTDTQYF. DNA of the CDR3: TGCAGTGGCGATTACACAGATACGCAGTATTTT. This chain connects TRBV20-1 to TRBJ2-3; D remains ambiguous. Trimming pared 7 bases from V and 2 bases from J, leaving 7 bases between. The CDR3 sequence is 11 residues long. Germline CDR1 reads DFQATT; CDR2 reads SNEGSKA (reference sequence).

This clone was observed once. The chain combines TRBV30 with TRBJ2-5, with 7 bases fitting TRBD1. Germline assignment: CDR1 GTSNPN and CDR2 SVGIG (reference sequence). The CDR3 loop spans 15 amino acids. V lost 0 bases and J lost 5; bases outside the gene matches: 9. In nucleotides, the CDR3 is TGTGCCTGGAGTGTAGAAGGGGGCGCGGGTGAGACCCAGTACTTC. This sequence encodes CAWSVEGGAGETQYF.

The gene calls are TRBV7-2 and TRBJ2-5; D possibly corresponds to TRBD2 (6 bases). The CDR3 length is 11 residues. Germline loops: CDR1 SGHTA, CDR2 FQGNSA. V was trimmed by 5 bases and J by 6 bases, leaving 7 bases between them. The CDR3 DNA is TGTGCCAGCAGCGCGGGGAAGACCCAGTACTTC. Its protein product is CASSAGKTQYF.

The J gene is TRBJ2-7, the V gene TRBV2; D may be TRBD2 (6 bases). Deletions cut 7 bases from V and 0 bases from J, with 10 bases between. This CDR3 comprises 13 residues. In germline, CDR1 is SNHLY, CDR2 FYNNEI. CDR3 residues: CASTTGDSYEQYF. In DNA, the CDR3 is TGTGCCAGCACGACGGGGGACTCCTACGAGCAGTACTTC.

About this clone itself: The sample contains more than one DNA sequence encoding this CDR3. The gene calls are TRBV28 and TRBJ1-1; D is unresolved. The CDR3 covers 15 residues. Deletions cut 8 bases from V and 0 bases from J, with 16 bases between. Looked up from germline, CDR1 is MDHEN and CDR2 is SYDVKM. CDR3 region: CASSPTRGLNTEAFF. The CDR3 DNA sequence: TGTGCCAGCTCTCCTACCCGGGGATTGAACACTGAAGCTTTCTTT.

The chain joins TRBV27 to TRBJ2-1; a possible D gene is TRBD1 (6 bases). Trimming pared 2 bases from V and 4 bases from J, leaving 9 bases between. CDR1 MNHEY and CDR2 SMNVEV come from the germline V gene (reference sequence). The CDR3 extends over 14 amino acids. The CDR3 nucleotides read TGTGCCAGCAGTTTACAGGACAGATACAATGAGCAGTTCTTC. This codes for CASSLQDRYNEQFF.

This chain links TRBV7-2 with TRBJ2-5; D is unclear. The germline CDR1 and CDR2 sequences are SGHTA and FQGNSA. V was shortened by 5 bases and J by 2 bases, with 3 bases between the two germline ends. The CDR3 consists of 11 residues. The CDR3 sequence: CASSRQETQYF. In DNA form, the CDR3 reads TGTGCCAGCAGCAGACAAGAGACCCAGTACTTC.

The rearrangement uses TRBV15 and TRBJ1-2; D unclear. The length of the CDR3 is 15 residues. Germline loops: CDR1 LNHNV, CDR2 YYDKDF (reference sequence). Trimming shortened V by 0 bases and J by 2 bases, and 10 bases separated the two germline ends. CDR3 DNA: TGTGCCACCAGCAGAGATGGGGTCCCGAACTATGGCTACACCTTC. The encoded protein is CATSRDGVPNYGYTF.

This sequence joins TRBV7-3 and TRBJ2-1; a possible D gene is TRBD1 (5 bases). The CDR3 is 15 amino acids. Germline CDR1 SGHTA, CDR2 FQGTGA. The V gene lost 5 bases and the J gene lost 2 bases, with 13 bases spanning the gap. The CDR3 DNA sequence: TGTGCCAGCAGCCCAGGGCCCTTTACCTACAATGAGCAGTTCTTC. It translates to CASSPGPFTYNEQFF.

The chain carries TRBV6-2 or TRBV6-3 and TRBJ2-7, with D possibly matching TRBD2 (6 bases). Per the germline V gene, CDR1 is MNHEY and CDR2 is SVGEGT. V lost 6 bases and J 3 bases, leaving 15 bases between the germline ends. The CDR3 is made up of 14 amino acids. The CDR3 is CASSDQWDFYEQYF. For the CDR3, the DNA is TGTGCCAGCAGCGACCAGTGGGACTTCTACGAGCAGTACTTC.

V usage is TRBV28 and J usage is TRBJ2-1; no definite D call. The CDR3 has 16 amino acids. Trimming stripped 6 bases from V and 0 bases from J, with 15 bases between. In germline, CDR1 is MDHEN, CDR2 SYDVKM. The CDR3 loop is CASSRDSPSSYNEQFF. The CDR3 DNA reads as TGTGCCAGCAGCCGAGACTCCCCGAGCTCCTACAATGAGCAGTTCTTC. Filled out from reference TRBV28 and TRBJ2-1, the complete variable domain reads DVKVTQSSRYLVKRTGEKVFLECVQDMDHENMFWYRQDPGLGLRLIYFSYDVKMKEKGDIPEGYSVSREKKERFSLILESASTNQTSMYLCASSRDSPSSYNEQFFGPGTRLTVL.

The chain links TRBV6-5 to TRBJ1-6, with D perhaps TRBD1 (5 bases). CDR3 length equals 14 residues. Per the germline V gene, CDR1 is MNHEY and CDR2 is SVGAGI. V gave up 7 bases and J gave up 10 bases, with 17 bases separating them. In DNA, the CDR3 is TGTGCCAGCACCGCCCGGGGGGACGGGTCACCCCTCCACTTT. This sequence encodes CASTARGDGSPLHF.

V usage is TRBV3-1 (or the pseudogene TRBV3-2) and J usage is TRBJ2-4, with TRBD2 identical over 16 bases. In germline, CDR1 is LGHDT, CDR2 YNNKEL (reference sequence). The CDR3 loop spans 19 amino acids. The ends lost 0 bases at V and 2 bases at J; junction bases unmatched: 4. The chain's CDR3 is CASSQDRGLAGGTKNIQYF. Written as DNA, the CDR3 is TGTGCCAGCAGCCAAGATAGGGGACTAGCGGGAGGGACCAAAAACATTCAGTACTTC.

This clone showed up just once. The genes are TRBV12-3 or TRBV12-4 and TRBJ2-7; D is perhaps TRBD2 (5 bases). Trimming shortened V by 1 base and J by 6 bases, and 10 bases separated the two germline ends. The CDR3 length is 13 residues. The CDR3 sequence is CASSLGYSGEQYF. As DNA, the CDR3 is TGTGCCAGCAGTTTAGGATACAGCGGCGAGCAGTACTTC.

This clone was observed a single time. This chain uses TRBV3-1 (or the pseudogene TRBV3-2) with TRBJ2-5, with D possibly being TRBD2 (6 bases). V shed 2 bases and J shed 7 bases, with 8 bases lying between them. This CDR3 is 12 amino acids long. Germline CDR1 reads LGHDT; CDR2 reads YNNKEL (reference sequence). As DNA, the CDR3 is TGTGCCAGCAGCCAACCCGGGGGGACCCAGTACTTC. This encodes CASSQPGGTQYF.

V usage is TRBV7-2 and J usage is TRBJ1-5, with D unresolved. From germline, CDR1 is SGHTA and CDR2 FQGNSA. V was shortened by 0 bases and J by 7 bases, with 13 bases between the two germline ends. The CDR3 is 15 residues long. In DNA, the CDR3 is TGTGCCAGCAGCTTAGCTCTTGAGGGTTACCAGCCCCAGCATTTT. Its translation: CASSLALEGYQPQHF.

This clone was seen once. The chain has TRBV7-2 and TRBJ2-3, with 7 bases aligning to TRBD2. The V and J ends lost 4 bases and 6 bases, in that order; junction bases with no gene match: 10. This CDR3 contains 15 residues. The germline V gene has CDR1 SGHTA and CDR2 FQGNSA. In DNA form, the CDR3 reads TGTGCCAGCAGCTCCGGCGGGAGTCTCCTTGATACGCAGTATTTT. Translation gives CASSSGGSLLDTQYF.

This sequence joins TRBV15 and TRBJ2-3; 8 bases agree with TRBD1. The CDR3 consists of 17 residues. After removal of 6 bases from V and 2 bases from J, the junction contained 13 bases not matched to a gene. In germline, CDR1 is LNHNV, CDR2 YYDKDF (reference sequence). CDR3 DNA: TGTGCCACCAGTCCTGGAGTAGACAGGGGATTCACAGATACGCAGTATTTT. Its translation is CATSPGVDRGFTDTQYF.

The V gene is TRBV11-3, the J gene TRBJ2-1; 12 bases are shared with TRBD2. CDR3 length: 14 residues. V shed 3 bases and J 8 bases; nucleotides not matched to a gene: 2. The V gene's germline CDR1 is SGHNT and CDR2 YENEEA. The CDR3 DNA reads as TGTGCCAGCAGCTTGGCTAGCGGGAGGGATGAGCAGTTCTTC. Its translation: CASSLASGRDEQFF.